Given below is one T cell receptor beta chain in context. Clones were sequenced by immunoSEQ multiplex PCR, and TCRdb holds only the in-frame ones, with some missing. The sample records some 2.1 million clones, roughly 93% being singletons. This sample is drawn from a study of shared clonotypes between healthy human individuals. From germline, CDR1 is LGHNA and CDR2 YNFKEQ. V trimming: 3 bases; J trimming: 5 bases; junction bases outside the gene matches: 9. The CDR3 length is 16 residues. Cells designated naive CD8 were CD45RO-negative and were positively selected for CCR7, with terminally differentiated effector memory CD45RA+ cells excluded.

Sample: naive CD8+ T cells from PBMCs. V gene TRBV4-2 combines with J gene TRBJ2-7; 11 nucleotides agree with TRBD2. The receptor was isolated from a young man in good health. Some clones in this sample may be carry-over from other donors' samples. The CDR3 is CASSHSKLAGDDEQYF. The CDR3, as DNA: TGTGCCAGCAGCCATTCGAAACTAGCGGGAGACGACGAGCAGTACTTC.